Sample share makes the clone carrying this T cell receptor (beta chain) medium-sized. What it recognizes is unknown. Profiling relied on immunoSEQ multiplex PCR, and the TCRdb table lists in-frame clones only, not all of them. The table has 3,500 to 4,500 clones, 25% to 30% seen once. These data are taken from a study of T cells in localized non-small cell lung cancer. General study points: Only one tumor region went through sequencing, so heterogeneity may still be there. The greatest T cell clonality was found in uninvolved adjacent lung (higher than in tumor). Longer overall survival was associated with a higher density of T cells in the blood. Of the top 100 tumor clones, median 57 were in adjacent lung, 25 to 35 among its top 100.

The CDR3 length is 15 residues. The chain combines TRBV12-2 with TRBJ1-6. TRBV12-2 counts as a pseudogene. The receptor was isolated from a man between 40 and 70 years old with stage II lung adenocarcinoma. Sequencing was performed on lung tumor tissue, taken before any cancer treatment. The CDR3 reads CASSGGRAGNSPLHF. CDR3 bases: TGTGCCAGTTCGGGGGGTAGGGCAGGGAATTCACCCCTCCACTTT.